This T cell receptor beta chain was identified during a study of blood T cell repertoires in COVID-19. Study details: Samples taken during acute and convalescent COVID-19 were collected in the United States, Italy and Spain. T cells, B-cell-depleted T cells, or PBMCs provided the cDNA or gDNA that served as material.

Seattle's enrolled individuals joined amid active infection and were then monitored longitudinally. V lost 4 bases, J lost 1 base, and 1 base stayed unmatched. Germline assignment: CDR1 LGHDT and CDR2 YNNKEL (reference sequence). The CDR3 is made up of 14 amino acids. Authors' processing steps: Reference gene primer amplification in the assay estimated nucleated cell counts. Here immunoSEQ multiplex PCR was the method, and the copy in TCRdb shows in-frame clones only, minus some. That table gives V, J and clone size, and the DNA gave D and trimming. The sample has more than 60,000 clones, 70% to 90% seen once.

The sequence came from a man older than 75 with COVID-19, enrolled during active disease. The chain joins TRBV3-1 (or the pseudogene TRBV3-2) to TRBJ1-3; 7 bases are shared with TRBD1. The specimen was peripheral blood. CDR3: CASSPTGSGNTIYF. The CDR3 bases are TGTGCCAGCAGCCCGACAGGGTCTGGAAACACCATATATTTT.